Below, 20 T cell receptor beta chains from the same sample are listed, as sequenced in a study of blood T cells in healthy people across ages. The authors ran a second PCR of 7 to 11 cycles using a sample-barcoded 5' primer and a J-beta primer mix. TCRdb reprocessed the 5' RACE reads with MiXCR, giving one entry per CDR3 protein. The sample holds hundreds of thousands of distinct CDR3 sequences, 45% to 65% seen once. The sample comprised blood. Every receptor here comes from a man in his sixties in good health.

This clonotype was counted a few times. For the CDR3, the DNA is TGTGCCAGCAGCCCCGCATTGGAGACCCAGTACTTC. The encoded protein is CASSPALETQYF. The chain joins TRBV11-2 to TRBJ2-5; D ambiguous. The CDR3 spans 12 residues. With 5 bases removed from V and 5 bases from J, the gap between germline ends came to 9 bases. The germline CDR1 and CDR2 sequences are SGHAT and FQNNGV.

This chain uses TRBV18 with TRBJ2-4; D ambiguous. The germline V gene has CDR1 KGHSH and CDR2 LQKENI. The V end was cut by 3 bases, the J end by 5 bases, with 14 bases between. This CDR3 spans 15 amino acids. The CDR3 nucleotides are TGTGCCAGCTCACCCGCCCCAGGTTTCCAAAACATTCAGTACTTC. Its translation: CASSPAPGFQNIQYF.

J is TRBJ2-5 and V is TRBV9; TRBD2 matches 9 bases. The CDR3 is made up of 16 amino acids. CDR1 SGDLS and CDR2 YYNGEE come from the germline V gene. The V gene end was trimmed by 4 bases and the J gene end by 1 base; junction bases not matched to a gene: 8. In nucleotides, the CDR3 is TGTGCCAGCAGCCCATATAGCGGGGGACCCCAAGAGACCCAGTACTTC. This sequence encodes CASSPYSGGPQETQYF.

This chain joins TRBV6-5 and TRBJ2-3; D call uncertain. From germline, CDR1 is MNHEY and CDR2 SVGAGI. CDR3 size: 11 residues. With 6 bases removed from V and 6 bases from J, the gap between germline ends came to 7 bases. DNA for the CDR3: TGTGCCAGCAGGTTGAGGGATACGCAGTATTTT. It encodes CASRLRDTQYF.

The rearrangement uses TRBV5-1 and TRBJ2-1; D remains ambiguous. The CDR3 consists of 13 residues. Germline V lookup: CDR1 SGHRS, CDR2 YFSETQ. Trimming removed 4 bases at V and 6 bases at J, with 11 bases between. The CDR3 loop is CASSPNVFNEQFF. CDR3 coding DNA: TGCGCCAGCAGCCCCAACGTCTTCAATGAGCAGTTCTTC.

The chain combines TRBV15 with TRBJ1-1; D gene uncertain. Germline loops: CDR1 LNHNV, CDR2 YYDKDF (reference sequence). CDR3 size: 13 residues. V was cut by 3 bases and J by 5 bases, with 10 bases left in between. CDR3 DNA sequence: TGTGCCACCAGCAGCGGGCGGCAGACTGAAGCTTTCTTT. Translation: CATSSGRQTEAFF.

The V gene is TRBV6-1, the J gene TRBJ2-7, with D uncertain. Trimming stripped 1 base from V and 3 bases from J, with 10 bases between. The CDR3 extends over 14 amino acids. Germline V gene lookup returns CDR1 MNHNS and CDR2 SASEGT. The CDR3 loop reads CASSEGPIDYEQYF. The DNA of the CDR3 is TGTGCCAGCAGTGAAGGACCGATCGACTACGAGCAGTACTTC.

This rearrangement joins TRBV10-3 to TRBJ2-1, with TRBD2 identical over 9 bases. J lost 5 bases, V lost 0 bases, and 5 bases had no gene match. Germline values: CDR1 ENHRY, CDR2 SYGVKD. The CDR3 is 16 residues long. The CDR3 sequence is CAISESERGDHNEQFF. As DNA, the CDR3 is TGTGCCATCAGTGAGTCGGAGCGGGGGGATCACAATGAGCAGTTCTTC.

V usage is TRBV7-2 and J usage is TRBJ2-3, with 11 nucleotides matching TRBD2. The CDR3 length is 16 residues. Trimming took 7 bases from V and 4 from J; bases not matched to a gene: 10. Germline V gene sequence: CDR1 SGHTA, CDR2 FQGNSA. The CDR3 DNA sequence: TGTGCCAGCAAGACGGGACTAGCGGACGTTGCAGATACGCAGTATTTT. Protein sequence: CASKTGLADVADTQYF.

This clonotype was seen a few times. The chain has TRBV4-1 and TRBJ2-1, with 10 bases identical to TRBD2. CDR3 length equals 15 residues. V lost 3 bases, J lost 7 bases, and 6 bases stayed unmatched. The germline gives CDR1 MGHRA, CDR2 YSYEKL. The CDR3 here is CASSQERGGWNEQFF. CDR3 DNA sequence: TGCGCCAGCAGCCAGGAGCGGGGGGGCTGGAATGAGCAGTTCTTC.

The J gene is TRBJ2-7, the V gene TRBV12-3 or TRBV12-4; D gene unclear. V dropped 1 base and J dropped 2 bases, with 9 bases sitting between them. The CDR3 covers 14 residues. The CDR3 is CASSLVPVAYEQYF. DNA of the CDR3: TGTGCCAGCAGTTTAGTTCCAGTAGCCTACGAGCAGTACTTC.

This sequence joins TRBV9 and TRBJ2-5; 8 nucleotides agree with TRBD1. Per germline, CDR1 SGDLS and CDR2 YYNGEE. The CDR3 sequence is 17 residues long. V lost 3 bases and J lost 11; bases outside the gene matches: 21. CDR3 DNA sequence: TGTGCCAGCAGCGCGGACAGGGTCCCCACCCTTTGGGAAGAGCAGTACTTC. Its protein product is CASSADRVPTLWEEQYF. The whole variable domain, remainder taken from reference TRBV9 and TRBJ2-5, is DSGVTQTPKHLITATGQRVTLRCSPRSGDLSVYWYQQSLDQGLQFLIQYYNGEERAKGNILERFSAQQFPDLHSELNLSSLELGDSALYFCASSADRVPTLWEEQYFGPGTRLLVL.

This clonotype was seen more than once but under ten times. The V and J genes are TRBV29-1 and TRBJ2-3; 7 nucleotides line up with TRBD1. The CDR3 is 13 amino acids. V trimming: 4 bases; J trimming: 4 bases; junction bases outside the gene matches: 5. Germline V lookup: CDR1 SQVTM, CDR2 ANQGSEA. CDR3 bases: TGCAGCGTTGCGGAGACAGGGTCAGATACGCAGTATTTT. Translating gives CSVAETGSDTQYF.

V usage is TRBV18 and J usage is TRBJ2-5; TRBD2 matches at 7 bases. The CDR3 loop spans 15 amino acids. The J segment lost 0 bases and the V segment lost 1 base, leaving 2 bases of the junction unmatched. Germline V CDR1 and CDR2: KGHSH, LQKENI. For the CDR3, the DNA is TGTGCCAGCTCACCACGTCTAGCGGACCAAGAGACCCAGTACTTC. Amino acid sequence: CASSPRLADQETQYF.

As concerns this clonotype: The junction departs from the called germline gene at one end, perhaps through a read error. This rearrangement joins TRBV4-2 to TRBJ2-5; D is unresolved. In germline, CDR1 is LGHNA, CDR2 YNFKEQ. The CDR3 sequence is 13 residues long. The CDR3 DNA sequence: TGTGCCGGCAGCCAGACCCGAGTGGAGACCCAGTACTTC. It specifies CAGSQTRVETQYF.

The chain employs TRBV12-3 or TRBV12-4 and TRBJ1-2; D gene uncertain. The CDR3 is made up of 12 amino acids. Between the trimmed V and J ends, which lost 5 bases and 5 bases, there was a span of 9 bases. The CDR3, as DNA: TGTGCCAGCAGTCGAATATTTTATGGCTACACCTTC. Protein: CASSRIFYGYTF.

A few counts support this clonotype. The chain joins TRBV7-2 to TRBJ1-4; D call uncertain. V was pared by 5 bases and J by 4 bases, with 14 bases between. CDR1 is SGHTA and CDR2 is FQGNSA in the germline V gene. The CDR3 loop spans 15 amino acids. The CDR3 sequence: CASSVRVGHNEKLFF. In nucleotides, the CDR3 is TGTGCCAGCAGCGTGCGTGTAGGTCATAATGAAAAACTGTTTTTT.

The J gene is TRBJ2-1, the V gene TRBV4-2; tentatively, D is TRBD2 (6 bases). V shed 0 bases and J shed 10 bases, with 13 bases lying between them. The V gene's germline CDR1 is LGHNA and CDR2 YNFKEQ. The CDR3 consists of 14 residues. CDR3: CASSQDYLGREQFF. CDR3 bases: TGTGCCAGCAGCCAAGATTACTTAGGGAGGGAGCAGTTCTTC.

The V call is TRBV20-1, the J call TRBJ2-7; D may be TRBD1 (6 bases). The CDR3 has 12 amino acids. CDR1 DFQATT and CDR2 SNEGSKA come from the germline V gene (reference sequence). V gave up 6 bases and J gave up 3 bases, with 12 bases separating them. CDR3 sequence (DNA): TGCAGTGCGGGACAAGGCCACTACGAGCAGTACTTC. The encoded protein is CSAGQGHYEQYF.

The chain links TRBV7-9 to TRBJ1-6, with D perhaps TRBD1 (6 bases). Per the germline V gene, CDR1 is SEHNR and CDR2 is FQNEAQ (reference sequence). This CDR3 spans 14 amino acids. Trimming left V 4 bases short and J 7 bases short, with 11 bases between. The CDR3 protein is CASSSDSVNSPLHF. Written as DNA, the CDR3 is TGTGCCAGCAGCTCGGACAGTGTCAATTCACCCCTCCACTTT.